The sequence of this TCR beta chain was determined in a study of cytomegalovirus exposure and HLA in healthy donors. Across the study: Inside one of the first data releases sat about 85 million unique TCRs taken from HLA-typed donors.

About this clone: Its antigen is not identified.

The PCR ran on 60 Vbeta and 13 Jbeta primers. Measured with immunoSEQ multiplex PCR; TCRdb has only the in-frame clones, and not every one. The table gives approximately 130,000 clones; the top ten clones make up roughly 2% of it. The germline gives CDR1 MDHEN, CDR2 SYDVKM. V gave up 6 bases and J gave up 4 bases, with 13 bases separating them. CDR3 length: 13 residues. General observations from the study: Reportedly, diagnosis of cytomegalovirus status by the classifier showed high specificity and sensitivity. A later look showed TCR association rates differing by HLA locus, highest for DRB1 and lowest for HLA-C.

The receptor was isolated from a woman aged 55 to 70 in good health and CMV-seronegative. This chain links TRBV28 with TRBJ2-7; D call uncertain. The sample taken for sequencing was PBMCs. The DNA of the CDR3 is TGTGCCAGCAGCATCCCTACGTTATACGAGCAGTACTTC. It encodes CASSIPTLYEQYF. The full variable domain, rest sourced from reference TRBV28 and TRBJ2-7, is DVKVTQSSRYLVKRTGEKVFLECVQDMDHENMFWYRQDPGLGLRLIYFSYDVKMKEKGDIPEGYSVSREKKERFSLILESASTNQTSMYLCASSIPTLYEQYFGPGTRLTVT.